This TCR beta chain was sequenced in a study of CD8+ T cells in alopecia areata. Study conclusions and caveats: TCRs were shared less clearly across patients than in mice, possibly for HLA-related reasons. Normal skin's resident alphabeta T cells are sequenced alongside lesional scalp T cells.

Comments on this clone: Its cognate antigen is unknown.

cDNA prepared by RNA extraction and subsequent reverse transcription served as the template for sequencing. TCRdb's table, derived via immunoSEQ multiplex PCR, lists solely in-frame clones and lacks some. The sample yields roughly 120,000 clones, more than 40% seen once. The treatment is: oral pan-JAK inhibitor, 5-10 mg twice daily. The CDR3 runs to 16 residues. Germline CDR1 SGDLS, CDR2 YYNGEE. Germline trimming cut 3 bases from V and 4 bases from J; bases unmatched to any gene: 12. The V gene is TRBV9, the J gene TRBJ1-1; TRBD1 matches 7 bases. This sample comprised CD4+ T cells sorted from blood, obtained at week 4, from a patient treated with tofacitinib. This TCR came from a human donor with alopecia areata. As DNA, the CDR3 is TGTGCCAGCAGCGGCGTCCCGACCAGGGGGGTCACTGAAGCTTTCTTT. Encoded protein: CASSGVPTRGVTEAFF.